The 16 T cell receptor beta chains in this list originate from one sample, sequenced in a study of human T cells and chemical hapten exposure. TCRdb reprocessed the RACE reads via MiXCR and lists one record per CDR3 protein. The sample has around 190,000 distinct CDR3 sequences, approximately 20% seen once. Time point indicated: patch test 1, 2 weeks after DPC sensitization. Sample treatment: therapeutic diphenylcyclopropenone sensitization with weekly scalp DPC. This material consisted of whole blood, taken in connection with sensitization to the hapten diphenylcyclopropenone (DPC). The receptor source for this set is a woman aged 45 to 65 with alopecia areata. Some clones in this sample may be carry-over from other donors' samples.

This clonotype counts as large. The chain recombines TRBV20-1 with TRBJ2-7; 9 bases line up with TRBD2. This CDR3 is built from 14 residues. After removal of 6 bases from V and 1 base from J, the junction contained 7 bases not matched to a gene. Germline V gives CDR1 DFQATT, CDR2 SNEGSKA (reference sequence). CDR3 in DNA: TGCAGTGCCAATAGCGGGAGCAGTTCCTACGAGCAGTACTTC. Translated: CSANSGSSSYEQYF.

This clonotype occurred many times. The rearrangement joins TRBV7-8 to TRBJ1-4; 11 nucleotides agree with TRBD1. Germline V gene data show CDR1 as SGHVS and CDR2 as FQNEAQ. The CDR3 extends over 17 amino acids. Trimming took 5 bases from V and 4 from J; bases not matched to a gene: 9. The CDR3 spells CASSPDRGLLLNEKLFF. Here the CDR3 DNA reads TGTGCCAGCAGCCCGGACAGGGGGCTTCTTCTTAATGAAAAACTGTTTTTT.

This chain links TRBV12-3 or TRBV12-4 with TRBJ2-1; 9 positions agree with TRBD2. With V trimmed by 5 bases and J by 8 bases, 16 bases remained unmatched. The length of the CDR3 is 17 residues. Here the CDR3 reads CASSIGPPGGRAHEQFF. The CDR3 nucleotides are TGTGCCAGCAGTATAGGCCCGCCTGGCGGGAGGGCCCATGAGCAGTTCTTC.

The V and J genes are TRBV6-2 or TRBV6-3 and TRBJ2-7, with 9 bases that match TRBD2. The CDR3 runs 14 residues. Germline V gene lookup returns CDR1 MNHEY and CDR2 SVGEGT. V trimming: 9 bases; J trimming: 2 bases; junction bases outside the gene matches: 8. CDR3 loop: CASRAGGVPYEQYF. CDR3 DNA: TGTGCCAGTAGAGCGGGAGGCGTACCCTACGAGCAGTACTTC.

The chain employs TRBV6-4 and TRBJ2-2, with D perhaps TRBD2 (6 bases). Germline V lookup: CDR1 MRHNA, CDR2 SNTAGT. The CDR3 sequence is 16 residues long. Trimming shortened V by 0 bases and J by 1 base, and 9 bases separated the two germline ends. As DNA, the CDR3 is TGTGCCAGCAGTGACTCGGCTAGCGTGAACACCGGGGAGCTGTTTTTT. It specifies CASSDSASVNTGELFF.

The rearrangement uses TRBV7-2 and TRBJ1-5, with 8 bases lining up with TRBD1. The CDR3 is 17 residues long. V was pared by 1 base and J by 1 base, with 6 bases of the junction left unmatched. CDR1 and CDR2 (germline): SGHTA, FQGNSA. CDR3 loop: CASSLGTGGTSNQPQHF. The CDR3 nucleotides read TGTGCCAGCAGCTTAGGAACAGGGGGAACAAGCAATCAGCCCCAGCATTTT.

The chain uses TRBV29-1 and TRBJ2-7; D is perhaps TRBD2 (6 bases). The germline V and J ends were trimmed by 7 bases and 3 bases, with 13 bases remaining between them. The germline V gene has CDR1 SQVTM and CDR2 ANQGSEA. The CDR3 is 12 residues long. The CDR3 DNA reads TGCAGCGGCGGGAACTCAGGCTACGAGCAGTACTTC. Protein sequence: CSGGNSGYEQYF.

The rearrangement joins TRBV10-3 to TRBJ1-2; D unclear. Trimming removed 7 bases at V and 4 bases at J, with 13 bases between. CDR3 length equals 13 residues. Looked up from germline, CDR1 is ENHRY and CDR2 is SYGVKD. CDR3 protein: CAITLEPSYGYTF. The CDR3 DNA is TGTGCCATCACCCTTGAGCCTTCCTATGGCTACACCTTC.

This clonotype was seen a few times. The chain carries TRBV5-1 and TRBJ1-2; TRBD1 is a possible D gene (5 bases). This CDR3 spans 12 amino acids. V was trimmed by 3 bases and J by 5 bases, leaving 8 bases between them. CDR1 is SGHRS and CDR2 is YFSETQ in the germline V gene. CDR3 sequence: CASSSDTYGYTF. The CDR3 nucleotides read TGCGCCAGCAGCTCGGACACTTATGGCTACACCTTC.

The V call is TRBV14, the J call TRBJ2-7; D unclear. Germline V CDR1 and CDR2: SGHDN, FVKESK. Trimming cost V 1 base and J 3 bases, with 10 bases left between them. The CDR3 is made up of 14 amino acids. CDR3 residues: CASSQVQRRYEQYF. CDR3 DNA: TGTGCCAGCAGCCAAGTTCAGCGCCGCTACGAGCAGTACTTC.

V and J are TRBV6-2 or TRBV6-3 and TRBJ1-4, with D uncertain. The ends were cut back, 10 bases at V and 5 bases at J, with 20 bases in the middle. The CDR3 is 15 amino acids. CDR1 and CDR2 (germline): MNHEY, SVGEGT. The chain's CDR3 is CATRPEARSNEKLFF. As DNA, the CDR3 is TGTGCCACCAGACCGGAAGCGCGCTCCAATGAAAAACTGTTTTTT.

The gene calls are TRBV25-1 and TRBJ2-2; unclear D gene. This CDR3 is 14 amino acids long. Germline CDR1 MGHDK, CDR2 SYGVNS. V lost 3 bases and J 4 bases, leaving 9 bases between the germline ends. The CDR3 sequence: CASSDDTFTGELFF. CDR3 sequence (DNA): TGTGCCAGCAGTGATGACACCTTCACCGGGGAGCTGTTTTTT.

The table lists this clonotype with a few counts. This chain connects TRBV5-1 to TRBJ1-1, with D possibly being TRBD1 (6 bases). The V end was cut by 2 bases, the J end by 7 bases, with 15 bases between. Germline CDR1 SGHRS, CDR2 YFSETQ. CDR3 length: 14 amino acids. The CDR3 bases are TGCGCCAGCAGCTTAGGCAGGGGTACTTATGAAGCTTTCTTT. It is translated as CASSLGRGTYEAFF.

This clonotype was seen a few times. The genes are TRBV7-2 and TRBJ2-2, with D possibly matching TRBD1 (6 bases). Trimming stripped 4 bases from V and 5 bases from J, with 8 bases between. The CDR3 extends over 13 amino acids. The germline CDR1 and CDR2 sequences are SGHTA and FQGNSA. CDR3 protein: CASSSRGTGELFF. The CDR3 DNA sequence: TGTGCCAGCAGCTCCAGGGGAACCGGGGAGCTGTTTTTT.

The J gene is TRBJ2-1, the V gene TRBV7-8; D unclear. This CDR3 region has 14 residues. The V gene lost 7 bases and the J gene lost 8 bases, with 18 bases spanning the gap. CDR1 is SGHVS and CDR2 is FQNEAQ in the germline V gene. CDR3 bases: TGTGCCAGCACCAAGTTGGAAAGTCCTCATGAGCAGTTCTTC. Translation: CASTKLESPHEQFF.

The chain joins TRBV3-1 to TRBJ1-1; D remains ambiguous. V was trimmed by 4 bases and J by 3 bases, leaving 15 bases between them. The V gene's germline CDR1 is LGHDT and CDR2 YNNKEL (reference sequence). This CDR3 comprises 15 residues. The CDR3 region is CASSPLTRRDTEAFF. For the CDR3, the DNA is TGTGCCAGCAGCCCGCTAACGCGAAGAGACACTGAAGCTTTCTTT. Full variable domain (rest looked up from reference TRBV3-1 and TRBJ1-1): DTAVSQTPKYLVTQMGNDKSIKCEQNLGHDTMYWYKQDSKKFLKIMFSYNNKELIINETVPNRFSPKSPDKAHLNLHINSLELGDSAVYFCASSPLTRRDTEAFFGQGTRLTVV.